This record concerns one T cell receptor beta chain sequence. Its antigen remains undetermined. Base qualities are not at hand, and no much larger clone is one base apart. Spanning cysteine to phenylalanine, the CDR3 consists of 14 amino acids. The entry retains the CDR3 DNA only, 42 bases that are in frame from base 1. The germline V gene (reference sequence) yields MNHEY for CDR1 and SMNVEV for CDR2. Clipping removes 6 bases from V and 6 bases from J, with 9 as the unmatched junction base count. The record originates from a study of control samples from healthy donors and cancer patients (dated by TCRdb to about 2020). Receptors were amplified or captured by the immunoSEQ multiplex PCR assay. Entries here come from immuneACCESS through TCRdb and include only in-frame sequences with V and J called. Some clones fail to appear in such tables; in the studies checked, an unresolved V gene covers under half of the shortfall, and the cause of the remainder is unknown. The sample includes 85,000 to 95,000 clones, with roughly nine tenths observed a single time. The top ten constitute around 0.95% of the sample.

The rearranged chain carries TRBV27 and TRBJ2-7, with 9 central nucleotides matching TRBD1. This receptor was taken from a woman in her 30s in good health. Sequenced material: blood. The bases are TGTGCCAGCAGCACGGGACAGGGCCTGTTCGAGCAGTACTTC. Its amino acids are CASSTGQGLFEQYF.